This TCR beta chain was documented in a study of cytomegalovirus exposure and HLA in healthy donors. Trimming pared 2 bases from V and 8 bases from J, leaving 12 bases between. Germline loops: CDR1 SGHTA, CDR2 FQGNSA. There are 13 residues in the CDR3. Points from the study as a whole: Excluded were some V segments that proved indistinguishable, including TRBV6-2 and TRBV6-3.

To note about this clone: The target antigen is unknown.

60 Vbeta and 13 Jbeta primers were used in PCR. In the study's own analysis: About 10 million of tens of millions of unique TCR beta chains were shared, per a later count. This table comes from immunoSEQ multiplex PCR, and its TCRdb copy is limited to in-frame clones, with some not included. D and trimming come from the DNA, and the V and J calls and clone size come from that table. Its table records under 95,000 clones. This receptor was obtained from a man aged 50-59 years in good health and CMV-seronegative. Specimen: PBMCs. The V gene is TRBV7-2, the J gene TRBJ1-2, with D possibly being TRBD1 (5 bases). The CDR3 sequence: CASSLNPGVGYTF. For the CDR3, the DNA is TGTGCCAGCAGCTTAAATCCGGGGGTAGGCTACACCTTC.